This T cell receptor beta chain was identified during a study of blood T cells in healthy people across ages. Next came a second PCR, run for about 7 to 12 cycles, which used a sample-barcoded 5' primer along with a J-beta primer mix. One entry per CDR3 protein results from TCRdb running MiXCR on the 5' RACE reads. Counted here are 780,000 or so distinct CDR3 sequences, about 48% occurring once; the ten biggest clones make up around 40%. This clonotype was observed a few times. Germline V gene sequence: CDR1 MGHRA, CDR2 YSYEKL. This CDR3 is 17 amino acids long. V was clipped by 1 base and J by 5 bases; unmatched bases: 8.

The gene calls are TRBV4-1 and TRBJ2-1, with 10 bases lining up with TRBD2. The TCR comes from a man older than 75 in good health. Specimen: blood. The CDR3 here is CASSQVASGRRNNEQFF. In DNA, the CDR3 is TGCGCCAGCAGCCAAGTGGCTAGCGGGAGAAGAAACAATGAGCAGTTCTTC.